The clone carrying this TCR beta chain was recorded a few times. Its antigen is undetermined. The data are from a study of identical twins. Notes on the study in general: Sharing of beta out-of-frame sequences by twins showed a weaker excess.

TCRdb called the 5' RACE reads again in MiXCR, with one record for every CDR3 protein. The sample contains 410,000 or so distinct CDR3 sequences, 15% to 20% of which appear only once. V gave up 3 bases and J gave up 6 bases; unmatched junction bases: 10. CDR1 and CDR2 (germline): DFQATT, SNEGSKA (reference sequence). This CDR3 comprises 15 residues. This chain links TRBV20-1 with TRBJ1-5, with 8 positions matching TRBD1. The TCR was taken from a man in his fifties or sixties in good health. The specimen sequenced was naive T cells sorted from blood. The CDR3 DNA is TGCAGTGCTAGTGTCCCAGGGGGCCAGGGTCAGCCCCAGCATTTT. Its translation is CSASVPGGQGQPQHF.